The text below deals with one TCR beta chain. TCRdb's copy holds only in-frame clones and misses some; the assay was immunoSEQ multiplex PCR. Of some 120,000 clones listed, approximately 90% were seen once; the top ten hold 2% to 3%. Germline CDR1 reads ENHRY; CDR2 reads SYGVKD. The CDR3 is 17 amino acids. V gave up 0 bases and J gave up 0 bases, with 9 bases separating them. The data stem from a study of control samples from healthy donors and cancer patients. The V gene is TRBV10-3, the J gene TRBJ1-6; D remains ambiguous. Sequencing was carried out using blood. This TCR was sampled from a woman between 70 and 85 years old in good health. CDR3 DNA sequence: TGTGCCATCAGTGAGTCCCAGATCAGCTCCTATAATTCACCCCTCCACTTT. Its protein product is CAISESQISSYNSPLHF.